The 26 T cell receptor beta chains below all came from one sample that was sequenced in a study of T-cell memory formation after mild COVID-19. TCRdb processed the 5' RACE reads anew with MiXCR; each CDR3 protein has one entry. The sample records approximately 500,000 distinct CDR3 sequences, roughly 25% being singletons. Sequencing was done on a sample of PBMCs or a T cell subset sorted from them (not recorded which). The receptors stem from an adult woman who had mild COVID-19 (a few samples of this study predate the infection). Cell type and time point are not known.

The rearrangement links TRBV3-1 to TRBJ2-7; 8 nucleotides match TRBD2. Losses at the gene ends were 3 bases for V and 3 bases for J; bases not matched to a gene: 7. CDR3 length: 15 residues. Germline loops: CDR1 LGHDT, CDR2 YNNKEL (reference sequence). Written as DNA, the CDR3 is TGTGCCAGCAGCCAGGACTTTGCGGGGGGCTACGAGCAGTACTTC. This translates into CASSQDFAGGYEQYF.

J is TRBJ2-1 and V is TRBV2, with a tentative D call TRBD1 (6 bases). The V gene's germline CDR1 is SNHLY and CDR2 FYNNEI. The CDR3 spans 13 residues. V gave up 5 bases and J gave up 7 bases, with 12 bases separating them. CDR3 sequence: CASSSIQGNEQFF. CDR3 sequence (DNA): TGTGCCAGCAGTAGCATCCAGGGGAATGAGCAGTTCTTC.

V gene TRBV7-9 combines with J gene TRBJ2-5; 9 nucleotides match TRBD1. CDR1 SEHNR and CDR2 FQNEAQ come from the germline V gene (reference sequence). There are 20 residues in the CDR3. Trimming cost V 0 bases and J 5 bases; bases outside gene matches: 19. This chain's CDR3 is CASSLATKTGTGNLRETQYF. The CDR3 nucleotides are TGTGCCAGCAGCTTAGCGACGAAGACCGGGACAGGGAACCTCCGGGAGACCCAGTACTTC.

CDR3 sequence reads: CASSRDRGSTDTQYF. The DNA for the CDR3 is TGTGCCAGCTCACGGGACAGGGGTTCAACAGATACGCAGTATTTT. J is TRBJ2-3 and V is TRBV18; 10 bases map to TRBD1. J gave up 3 bases and V 4 bases, and 4 bases lay outside the gene matches. Germline lookup yields CDR1 KGHSH and CDR2 LQKENI. The CDR3 totals 15 residues. The variable domain in full, with the rest retrieved from reference TRBV18 and TRBJ2-3, is NAGVMQNPRHLVRRRGQEARLRCSPMKGHSHVYWYRQLPEEGLKFMVYLQKENIIDESGMPKERFSAEFPKEGPSILRIQQVVRGDSAAYFCASSRDRGSTDTQYFGPGTRLTVL.

In its sample, this clonotype was seen a few times. The J gene is TRBJ1-3, the V gene TRBV19, with 8 nucleotides matching TRBD1. The CDR3 consists of 14 residues. The J segment lost 4 bases and the V segment lost 6 bases, leaving 5 bases of the junction unmatched. Germline lookup yields CDR1 LNHDA and CDR2 SQIVND (reference sequence). The CDR3 spells CASSLTGVGNTIYF. CDR3 bases: TGTGCCAGTAGCCTGACAGGGGTCGGAAACACCATATATTTT.

The chain couples TRBV11-2 to TRBJ2-3; D remains unclear. Germline CDR1 is SGHAT and CDR2 is FQNNGV. V lost 4 bases and J 2 bases, leaving 13 bases between the germline ends. The CDR3 is made up of 15 amino acids. The CDR3 region has the DNA TGTGCCAGCAGCTCCTTTAGTCGCCCCACAGATACGCAGTATTTT. It specifies CASSSFSRPTDTQYF.

This chain uses TRBV24-1 with TRBJ2-5; 12 bases agree with TRBD2. The length of the CDR3 is 16 residues. Germline CDR1 and CDR2: KGHDR and SFDVKD. With V trimmed by 5 bases and J by 4 bases, 7 bases remained unmatched. CDR3 nucleotides: TGTGCCACCAGTGGCCTCGGACTAGCGGGGAGAGAGACCCAGTACTTC. This sequence encodes CATSGLGLAGRETQYF.

The chain uses TRBV10-3 and TRBJ2-5; TRBD1 might be the D (6 bases). The germline V gene has CDR1 ENHRY and CDR2 SYGVKD. The V gene lost 6 bases and the J gene lost 2 bases, with 10 bases spanning the gap. The CDR3 contains 13 residues. CDR3 region: CAISYTGQETQYF. CDR3 nucleotide sequence: TGTGCCATCAGCTACACAGGGCAAGAGACCCAGTACTTC.

This clonotype was found a few times. This chain links TRBV5-4 with TRBJ1-5; 7 nucleotides match TRBD1. J was trimmed by 3 bases and V by 4 bases; bases with no gene match: 7. This CDR3 contains 15 residues. The germline CDR1 and CDR2 sequences are SGHNT and YYREEE (reference sequence). The CDR3 nucleotides are TGTGCCAGCAGCGAGGGGACAGCCTACAATCAGCCCCAGCATTTT. Protein product: CASSEGTAYNQPQHF.

V is TRBV10-3 and J is TRBJ2-4; 10 bases are shared with TRBD2. V lost 3 bases, J lost 5 bases, and 7 bases stayed unmatched. The CDR3 length is 16 residues. Germline lookup yields CDR1 ENHRY and CDR2 SYGVKD. The CDR3 DNA follows: TGTGCCATCAGTGATTGGACTAGCGGAGGGGAAAACATTCAGTACTTC. As protein: CAISDWTSGGENIQYF.

V is TRBV30 and J is TRBJ2-1; D could derive from TRBD1 or TRBD2 (5 bases each). Germline V gene lookup returns CDR1 GTSNPN and CDR2 SVGIG (reference sequence). V was trimmed by 3 bases and J by 8 bases, leaving 20 bases between them. CDR3 size: 15 residues. The CDR3 DNA reads TGTGCCTGGAGCCCCGGTGCACAGCTGGGGGATGAGCAGTTCTTC. It yields the protein CAWSPGAQLGDEQFF.

This clonotype was seen only once. The rearrangement uses TRBV7-8 and TRBJ2-1; 7 bases agree with TRBD2. CDR1 SGHVS and CDR2 FQNEAQ come from the germline V gene. V lost 2 bases to trimming and J lost 9 bases; unmatched junction nucleotides: 4. The CDR3 has 13 residues. The CDR3 bases are TGTGCCAGCAGCTTATATTCGGGAGGTGAGCAGTTCTTC. It translates to CASSLYSGGEQFF.

The rearrangement links TRBV7-9 to TRBJ1-2; D might be TRBD1 (5 bases). The V gene lost 5 bases and the J gene lost 3 bases, with 13 bases spanning the gap. The CDR3 consists of 14 residues. CDR1 is SEHNR, CDR2 FQNEAQ, per germline (reference sequence). The CDR3 region is CASSLTGPHYGYTF. For the CDR3, the DNA is TGTGCCAGCAGCCTTACGGGGCCGCACTATGGCTACACCTTC.

The table lists this clonotype with a few counts. The chain recombines TRBV29-1 with TRBJ2-1; the match to TRBD2 covers 7 bases. CDR1 and CDR2 from the germline V gene are SQVTM and ANQGSEA. The V gene end was trimmed by 7 bases and the J gene end by 8 bases; junction bases not matched to a gene: 8. The CDR3 is 12 residues long. The CDR3: CSALMGGDEQFF. DNA of the CDR3: TGCAGCGCCCTAATGGGGGGGGATGAGCAGTTCTTC.

Note on this clonotype: A much larger clone sits a single nucleotide away, making a read error possible. This sequence joins TRBV10-3 and TRBJ1-2, with 7 bases matching TRBD1. This CDR3 is built from 15 residues. CDR1 is ENHRY and CDR2 is SYGVKD in the germline V gene. Unmatched junction bases numbered 9, after V lost 5 bases and J lost 3 bases. The CDR3 coding sequence is TGTGCCATCAGTCATAGGGACAGCCAATACTATGGCTACACCTTC. Translation: CAISHRDSQYYGYTF.

This clonotype was detected only a few times. The DNA of the CDR3 is TGTGCCAGCAGCTCTGGACTAGCGGGGGGGATCACAGATACGCAGTATTTT. It specifies CASSSGLAGGITDTQYF. The chain recombines TRBV7-3 with TRBJ2-3; 15 bases line up with TRBD2. Germline values: CDR1 SGHTA, CDR2 FQGTGA. The junction had 4 bases not matched to a gene; V was cut back by 4 bases and J by 2 bases. CDR3 length: 17 amino acids.

This chain joins TRBV12-3 or TRBV12-4 and TRBJ2-5; 8 positions match TRBD1. V lost 5 bases and J lost 4; bases outside the gene matches: 6. The CDR3 has 14 residues. Written as DNA, the CDR3 is TGTGCCAGCAGTAGGACAGGGCCTTCAGAGACCCAGTACTTC. It translates to CASSRTGPSETQYF.

This chain joins TRBV29-1 and TRBJ2-5; D not resolved. V was shortened by 4 bases and J by 5 bases, with 11 bases between the two germline ends. Looked up from germline, CDR1 is SQVTM and CDR2 is ANQGSEA. This CDR3 has 12 amino acids. This chain's CDR3 is CSVVSNYETQYF. CDR3 in DNA: TGCAGCGTTGTTTCGAATTATGAGACCCAGTACTTC.

This clonotype was picked up a small number of times. V is TRBV5-1 and J is TRBJ1-3; D perhaps matches TRBD1 (6 bases). This CDR3 is built from 16 residues. V gave up 3 bases and J gave up 0 bases, with 13 bases separating them. CDR1 is SGHRS and CDR2 is YFSETQ in the germline V gene. Here the CDR3 DNA reads TGCGCCAGCAGCTCCGGGACACCCAGCTCTGGAAACACCATATATTTT. Protein: CASSSGTPSSGNTIYF.

This clonotype was observed a single time. V is TRBV5-6 and J is TRBJ2-7; D perhaps matches TRBD2 (6 bases). Per the germline V gene, CDR1 is SGHDT and CDR2 is YYEEEE. Between the trimmed V and J ends, which lost 4 bases and 11 bases, there was a span of 22 bases. This CDR3 region has 14 residues. For the CDR3, the DNA is TGTGCCAGCAGCCTTGCTCCTTCTACAGGCGGGGAGTACTTC. Its translation: CASSLAPSTGGEYF.

The J gene is TRBJ1-5, the V gene TRBV20-1; D unresolved. This CDR3 has 16 residues. Trimming took off 5 bases at V and 0 bases at J, with 17 bases between the two ends. Germline V CDR1 and CDR2: DFQATT, SNEGSKA (reference sequence). CDR3 in DNA: TGCAGTGCTCAGCGACGGACCGGTGTTAGCAATCAGCCCCAGCATTTT. As protein: CSAQRRTGVSNQPQHF.

This clonotype has just a few counts. The V and J genes are TRBV7-9 and TRBJ2-7, with 11 nucleotides matching TRBD2. Germline assignment: CDR1 SEHNR and CDR2 FQNEAQ (reference sequence). V trimming: 10 bases; J trimming: 6 bases; junction bases outside the gene matches: 14. The CDR3 extends over 15 amino acids. The CDR3 DNA reads as TGTGCCACCCGCGTACTAGCGGGGGTTGGGGTCGAGCAGTACTTC. This sequence encodes CATRVLAGVGVEQYF.

The chain has TRBV6-5 and TRBJ1-1; D not certain. V lost 7 bases and J 1 base, leaving 13 bases between the germline ends. This CDR3 is 14 amino acids long. Germline loops: CDR1 MNHEY, CDR2 SVGAGI. CDR3 DNA sequence: TGTGCCAGCACTCCCGACCTGAGGAACACTGAAGCTTTCTTT. Its protein is CASTPDLRNTEAFF.

This clonotype has only a few counts. In DNA, the CDR3 is TGCGCCAGCAGGCAGGGCGCACAAGAGACCCAGTACTTC. Its protein product is CASRQGAQETQYF. The chain combines TRBV5-1 with TRBJ2-5; D is possibly TRBD1 (5 bases). V lost 5 bases and J 2 bases, leaving 10 bases between the germline ends. CDR3 length: 13 amino acids. Germline V gene lookup returns CDR1 SGHRS and CDR2 YFSETQ.

This chain uses TRBV7-9 with TRBJ1-2; D remains ambiguous. The CDR3 contains 14 residues. V lost 5 bases and J lost 7, with 17 bases in between. Germline values: CDR1 SEHNR, CDR2 FQNEAQ (reference sequence). The CDR3 is CASSLPDHPGGYTF. CDR3 nucleotide sequence: TGTGCCAGCAGCCTACCGGACCATCCGGGTGGCTACACCTTC.

This chain connects TRBV12-3 or TRBV12-4 to TRBJ2-1; the D call may be TRBD1 or TRBD2 (5 bases each). The CDR3 sequence is 14 residues long. Deletions cut 5 bases from V and 7 bases from J, with 15 bases between. The CDR3 is CASSTRGLGNEQFF. DNA for the CDR3: TGTGCCAGCAGTACTAGGGGATTAGGGAATGAGCAGTTCTTC.